This T cell receptor beta chain emerged from a study of long-term antiretroviral therapy in people with HIV. General study findings and limits: Every time point showed a repertoire led by clones expanded before ART.

Germline CDR1 is MNHEY and CDR2 is SVGAGI. CDR3 length: 13 residues. Trimming stripped 0 bases from V and 7 bases from J, with 9 bases between. Survey-level resolution applied to immunoSEQ assay v3.0. TCRdb's table, derived via immunoSEQ multiplex PCR, lists solely in-frame clones and lacks some. Counted here are about 28,000 clones, approximately 86% occurring once; the ten biggest clones make up approximately 4.8%. About this clone itself: Its antigen is still unknown.

The sequence derives from a woman in her 30s with HIV. The V call is TRBV6-5, the J call TRBJ1-1; D uncertain. Source: unsorted PBMCs, taken 0.8 years after starting antiretroviral therapy. CDR3 in amino acids: CASSYSTGDEAFF. In nucleotides, the CDR3 is TGTGCCAGCAGTTACTCGACCGGGGATGAAGCTTTCTTT.